These 4 T cell receptor beta chains were sequenced from one sample in a study of blood T cells in healthy people across ages. Through a sample-barcoded 5' primer and a J-beta primer mix, a second PCR was run for roughly 6 to 11 cycles. MiXCR, run by TCRdb on the 5' RACE reads, gives a single entry per CDR3 protein. This sample has 1 million to 1.2 million distinct CDR3 sequences, with around two fifths found just once. Specimen: blood. Receptor source: a man aged 18 to 30 in good health.

The V call is TRBV18, the J call TRBJ1-1; D call uncertain. Germline CDR1 KGHSH, CDR2 LQKENI. Deletions cut 1 base from V and 0 bases from J, with 15 bases between. The CDR3 covers 17 residues. As DNA, the CDR3 is TGTGCCAGCTCACCACTCCTTCGACGGATCATGAACACTGAAGCTTTCTTT. Residues: CASSPLLRRIMNTEAFF.

This rearrangement joins TRBV3-1 to TRBJ1-5, with 8 bases identical to TRBD1. Germline loops: CDR1 LGHDT, CDR2 YNNKEL (reference sequence). The CDR3 totals 15 residues. The J segment lost 7 bases and the V segment lost 1 base, leaving 6 bases of the junction unmatched. DNA of the CDR3: TGTGCCAGCAGCCAAGGGACTGACAGGGGACAGCCCCAGCATTTT. This translates into CASSQGTDRGQPQHF.

V usage is TRBV20-1 and J usage is TRBJ1-2; D call uncertain. V was shortened by 7 bases and J by 7 bases, with 13 bases between the two germline ends. There are 11 residues in the CDR3. CDR1 and CDR2 (germline): DFQATT, SNEGSKA (reference sequence). The CDR3 reads CSGFRSVGYTF. The CDR3 DNA reads TGCAGTGGTTTCAGGTCCGTTGGCTACACCTTC.

This rearrangement joins TRBV5-1 to TRBJ1-1, with D maybe TRBD1 (5 bases). The CDR3 runs 14 residues. Trimming pared 3 bases from V and 5 bases from J, leaving 14 bases between. The germline V gene encodes CDR1 SGHRS and CDR2 YFSETQ. CDR3 protein: CASSSGLPYTEAFF. The CDR3 coding sequence is TGCGCCAGCAGCTCGGGACTCCCTTATACTGAAGCTTTCTTT.